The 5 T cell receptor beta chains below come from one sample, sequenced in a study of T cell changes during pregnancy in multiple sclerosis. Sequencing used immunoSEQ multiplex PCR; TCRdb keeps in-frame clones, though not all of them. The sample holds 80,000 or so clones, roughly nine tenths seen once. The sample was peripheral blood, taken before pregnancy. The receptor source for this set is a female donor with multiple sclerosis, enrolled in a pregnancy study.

In nucleotides, the CDR3 is TGTGCCATCAGTGAGTCTGGGGGGACTAAGCGCGGGGAGCTGTTTTTT. Translation: CAISESGGTKRGELFF. V is TRBV10-3 and J is TRBJ2-2, with TRBD2 matching over 7 bases. V lost 0 bases and J lost 7; bases outside the gene matches: 8. This CDR3 has 16 residues. The V gene's germline CDR1 is ENHRY and CDR2 SYGVKD.

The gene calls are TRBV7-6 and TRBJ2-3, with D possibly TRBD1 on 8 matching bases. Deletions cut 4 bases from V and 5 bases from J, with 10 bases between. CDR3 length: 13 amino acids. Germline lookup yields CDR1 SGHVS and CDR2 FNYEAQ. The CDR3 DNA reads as TGTGCCAGCAGCTACAGGGGGGGAGATACGCAGTATTTT. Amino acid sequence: CASSYRGGDTQYF.

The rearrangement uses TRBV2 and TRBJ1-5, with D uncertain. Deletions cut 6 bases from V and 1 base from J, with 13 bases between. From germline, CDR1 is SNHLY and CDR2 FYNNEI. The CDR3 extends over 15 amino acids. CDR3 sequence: CASSALFGSNQPQHF. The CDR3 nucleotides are TGTGCCAGCAGCGCACTATTCGGGAGCAATCAGCCCCAGCATTTT.

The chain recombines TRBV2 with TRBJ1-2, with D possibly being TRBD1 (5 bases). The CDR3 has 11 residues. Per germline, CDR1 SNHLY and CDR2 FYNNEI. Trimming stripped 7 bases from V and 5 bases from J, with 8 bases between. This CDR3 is CASNSGYGYTF. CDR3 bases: TGTGCCAGCAATTCAGGGTATGGCTACACCTTC.

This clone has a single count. The CDR3 DNA follows: TGTGCCAGCAGCCGACAGGGGGTTGGCAATCAGCCCCAGCATTTT. Residues: CASSRQGVGNQPQHF. The chain carries TRBV5-6 and TRBJ1-5; the match to TRBD1 covers 9 bases. This CDR3 spans 15 amino acids. Germline CDR1 reads SGHDT; CDR2 reads YYEEEE. J lost 2 bases, V lost 4 bases, and 4 bases had no gene match.